This T cell receptor beta chain emerged from a study of Ad26.COV2.S vaccination and SARS-CoV-2 variants. Germline CDR1 reads SGHTA; CDR2 reads FQGNSA. With 5 bases removed from V and 0 bases from J, the gap between germline ends came to 14 bases. The CDR3 sequence is 16 residues long. The method was immunoSEQ multiplex PCR; TCRdb's version includes in-frame clones alone and lacks a portion of them. The repertoire holds 180,000 or so clones, with around 88% as singletons. This clonotype was sampled from a human donor who had recovered from COVID-19. The sequencing here drew on peripheral blood, taken after recovery from COVID-19. This chain joins TRBV7-2 and TRBJ1-5, with D possibly TRBD1 on 6 matching bases. Here the CDR3 reads CASSAGQFYSNQPQHF. As DNA, the CDR3 is TGTGCCAGCAGCGCCGGACAGTTTTATAGCAATCAGCCCCAGCATTTT.